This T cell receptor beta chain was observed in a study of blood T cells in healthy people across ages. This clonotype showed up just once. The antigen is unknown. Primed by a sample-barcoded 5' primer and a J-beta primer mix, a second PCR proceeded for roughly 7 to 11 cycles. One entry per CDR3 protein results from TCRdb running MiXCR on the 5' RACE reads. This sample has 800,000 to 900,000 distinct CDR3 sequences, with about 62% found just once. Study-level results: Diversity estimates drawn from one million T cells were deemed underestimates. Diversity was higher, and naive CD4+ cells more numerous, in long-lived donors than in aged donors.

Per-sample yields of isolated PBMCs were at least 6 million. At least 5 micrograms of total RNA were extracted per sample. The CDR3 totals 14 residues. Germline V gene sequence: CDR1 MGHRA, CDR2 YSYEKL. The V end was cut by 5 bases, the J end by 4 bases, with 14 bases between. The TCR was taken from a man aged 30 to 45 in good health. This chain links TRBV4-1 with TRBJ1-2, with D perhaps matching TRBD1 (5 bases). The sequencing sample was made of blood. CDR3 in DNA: TGCGCCAGCAGCTGGGAGACAGAGATCTATGGCTACACCTTC. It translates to CASSWETEIYGYTF.